Described below is a single TCR beta chain sequence and its context. The PCR made use of 60 Vbeta and 13 Jbeta primers. Profiled with immunoSEQ multiplex PCR; TCRdb holds only in-frame clones, not every one. The data show 200,000 or so clones, with approximately 80% seen just once and 3.5% to 4% held by the top ten. The data belong to a study of cytomegalovirus exposure and HLA in healthy donors. In germline, CDR1 is SQVTM, CDR2 ANQGSEA. This CDR3 has 15 residues. J was trimmed by 2 bases and V by 0 bases; bases with no gene match: 3. V is TRBV29-1 and J is TRBJ2-7, with 11 bases identical to TRBD1. What was sequenced was PBMCs. The sequence was obtained from a male donor in good health and CMV-seronegative. The CDR3 sequence is CSVEDGDRGAYEQYF. CDR3 sequence (DNA): TGCAGCGTTGAAGATGGGGACAGGGGGGCCTACGAGCAGTACTTC.